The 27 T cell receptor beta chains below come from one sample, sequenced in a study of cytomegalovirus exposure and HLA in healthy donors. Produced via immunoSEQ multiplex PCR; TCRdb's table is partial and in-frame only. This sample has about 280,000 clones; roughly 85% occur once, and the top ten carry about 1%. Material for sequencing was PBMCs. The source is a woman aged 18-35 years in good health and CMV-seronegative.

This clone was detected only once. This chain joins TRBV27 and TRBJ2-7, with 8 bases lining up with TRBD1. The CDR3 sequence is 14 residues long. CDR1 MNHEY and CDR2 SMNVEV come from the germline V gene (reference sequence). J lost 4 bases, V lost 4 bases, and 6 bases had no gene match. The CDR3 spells CASSWRTGKYEQYF. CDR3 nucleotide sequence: TGTGCCAGCAGTTGGAGGACAGGGAAATACGAGCAGTACTTC.

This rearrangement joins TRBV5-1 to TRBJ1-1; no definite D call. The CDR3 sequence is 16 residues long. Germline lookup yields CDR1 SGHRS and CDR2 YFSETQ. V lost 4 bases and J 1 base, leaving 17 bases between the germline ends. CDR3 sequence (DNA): TGCGCCAGCAGCCGCCGTGGTACGGCAGGGAACACTGAAGCTTTCTTT. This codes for CASSRRGTAGNTEAFF.

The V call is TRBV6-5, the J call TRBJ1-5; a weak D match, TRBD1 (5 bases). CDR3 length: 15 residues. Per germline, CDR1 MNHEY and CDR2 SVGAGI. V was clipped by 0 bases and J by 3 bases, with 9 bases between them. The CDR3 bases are TGTGCCAGCAGTTACTCACAGGTTCCCAATCAGCCCCAGCATTTT. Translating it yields CASSYSQVPNQPQHF.

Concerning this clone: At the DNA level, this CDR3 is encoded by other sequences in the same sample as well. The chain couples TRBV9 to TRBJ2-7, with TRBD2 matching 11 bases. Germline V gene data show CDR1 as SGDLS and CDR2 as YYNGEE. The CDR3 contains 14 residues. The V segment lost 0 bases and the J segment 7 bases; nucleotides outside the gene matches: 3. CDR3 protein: CASSVGLAGGEQYF. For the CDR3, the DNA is TGTGCCAGCAGCGTAGGTCTAGCGGGGGGTGAGCAGTACTTC.

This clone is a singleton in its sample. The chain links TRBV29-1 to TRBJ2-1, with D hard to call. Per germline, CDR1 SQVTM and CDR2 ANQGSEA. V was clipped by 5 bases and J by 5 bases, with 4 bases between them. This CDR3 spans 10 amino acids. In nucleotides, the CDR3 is TGCAGCGTTTCAAACAATGAGCAGTTCTTC. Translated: CSVSNNEQFF.

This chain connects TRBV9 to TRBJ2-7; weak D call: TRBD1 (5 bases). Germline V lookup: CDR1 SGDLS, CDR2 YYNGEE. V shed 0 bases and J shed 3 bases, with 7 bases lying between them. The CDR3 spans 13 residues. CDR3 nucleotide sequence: TGTGCCAGCAGCGTAGAGGACAACTACGAGCAGTACTTC. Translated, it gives CASSVEDNYEQYF.

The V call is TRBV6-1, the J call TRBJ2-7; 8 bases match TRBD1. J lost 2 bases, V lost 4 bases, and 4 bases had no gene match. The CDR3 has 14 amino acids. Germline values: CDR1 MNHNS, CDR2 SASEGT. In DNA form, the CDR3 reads TGTGCCAGCAGTGGACAGGGGCCCCCCTACGAGCAGTACTTC. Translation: CASSGQGPPYEQYF.

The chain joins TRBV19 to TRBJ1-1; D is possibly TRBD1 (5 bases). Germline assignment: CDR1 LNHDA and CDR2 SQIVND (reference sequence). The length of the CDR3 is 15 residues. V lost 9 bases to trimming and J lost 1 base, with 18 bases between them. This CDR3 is CASQKPGYGNTEAFF. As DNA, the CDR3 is TGTGCCAGCCAGAAGCCAGGGTACGGGAACACTGAAGCTTTCTTT.

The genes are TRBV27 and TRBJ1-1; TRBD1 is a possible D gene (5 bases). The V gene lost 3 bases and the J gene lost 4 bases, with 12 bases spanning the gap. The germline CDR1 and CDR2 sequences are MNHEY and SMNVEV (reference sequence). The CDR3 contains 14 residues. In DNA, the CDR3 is TGTGCCAGCAGTTTTAGGGGTTCTGGCACTGAAGCTTTCTTT. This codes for CASSFRGSGTEAFF.

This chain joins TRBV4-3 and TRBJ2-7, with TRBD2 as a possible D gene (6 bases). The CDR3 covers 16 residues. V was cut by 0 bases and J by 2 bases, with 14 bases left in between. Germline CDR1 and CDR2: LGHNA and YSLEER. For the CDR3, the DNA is TGCGCCAGCAGCCAAGATCGAGAAGGAGGGGCCTACGAGCAGTACTTC. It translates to CASSQDREGGAYEQYF.

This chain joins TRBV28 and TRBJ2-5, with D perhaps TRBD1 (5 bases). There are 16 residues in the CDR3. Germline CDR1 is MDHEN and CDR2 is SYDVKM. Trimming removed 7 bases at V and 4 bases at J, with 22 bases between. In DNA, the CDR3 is TGTGCCAGCACTTCAGGGATTCAAAGGGTATTAGAGACCCAGTACTTC. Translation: CASTSGIQRVLETQYF.

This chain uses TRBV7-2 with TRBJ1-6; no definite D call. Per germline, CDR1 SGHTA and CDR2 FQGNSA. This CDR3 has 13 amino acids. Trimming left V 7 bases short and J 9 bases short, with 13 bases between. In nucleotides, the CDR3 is TGTGCCAGCACCCTTATAGTAATTTCACCCCTCCACTTT. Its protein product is CASTLIVISPLHF.

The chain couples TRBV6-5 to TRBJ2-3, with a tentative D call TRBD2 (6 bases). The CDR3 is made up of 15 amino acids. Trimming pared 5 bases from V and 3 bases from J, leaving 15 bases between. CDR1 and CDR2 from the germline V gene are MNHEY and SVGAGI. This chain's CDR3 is CASSIYSGTTDTQYF. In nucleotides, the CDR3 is TGTGCCAGCAGTATCTATAGCGGAACGACAGATACGCAGTATTTT.

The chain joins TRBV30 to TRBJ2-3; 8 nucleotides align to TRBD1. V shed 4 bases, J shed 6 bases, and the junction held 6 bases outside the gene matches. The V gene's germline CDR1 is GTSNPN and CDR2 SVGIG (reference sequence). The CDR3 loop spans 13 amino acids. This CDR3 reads CAWTGQAKDTQYF. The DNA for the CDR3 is TGTGCCTGGACGGGACAGGCAAAGGATACGCAGTATTTT.

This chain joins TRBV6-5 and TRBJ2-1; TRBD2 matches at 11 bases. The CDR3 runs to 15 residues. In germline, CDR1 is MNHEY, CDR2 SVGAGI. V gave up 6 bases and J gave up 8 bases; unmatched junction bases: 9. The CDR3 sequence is CASSLTSGRKDEQFF. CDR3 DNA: TGTGCCAGCAGCCTAACTAGCGGGAGAAAGGATGAGCAGTTCTTC.

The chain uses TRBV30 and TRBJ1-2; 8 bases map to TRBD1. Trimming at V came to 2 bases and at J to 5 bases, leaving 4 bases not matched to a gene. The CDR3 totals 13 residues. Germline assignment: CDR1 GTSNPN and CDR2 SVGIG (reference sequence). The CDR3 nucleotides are TGTGCCTGGAGTAGGCAGGGGGCATATGGCTACACCTTC. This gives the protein CAWSRQGAYGYTF. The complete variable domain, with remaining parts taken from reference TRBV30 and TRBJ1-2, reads SQTIHQWPATLVQPVGSPLSLECTVEGTSNPNLYWYRQAAGRGLQLLFYSVGIGQISSEVPQNLSASRPQDRQFILSSKKLLLSDSGFYLCAWSRQGAYGYTFGSGTRLTVV.

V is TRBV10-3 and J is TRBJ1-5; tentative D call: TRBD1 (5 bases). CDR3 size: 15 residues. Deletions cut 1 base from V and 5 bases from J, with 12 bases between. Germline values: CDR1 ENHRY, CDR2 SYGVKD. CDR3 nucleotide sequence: TGTGCCATCAGTGAGTTGGGGGGGTGGTATCAGCCCCAGCATTTT. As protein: CAISELGGWYQPQHF.

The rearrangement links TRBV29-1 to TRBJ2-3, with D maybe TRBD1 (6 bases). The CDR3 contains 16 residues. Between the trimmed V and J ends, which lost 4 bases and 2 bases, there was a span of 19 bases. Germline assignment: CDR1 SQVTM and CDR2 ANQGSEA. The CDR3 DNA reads TGCAGCGTTGCCCGGGTCACAGGGTGGCCCACAGATACGCAGTATTTT. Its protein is CSVARVTGWPTDTQYF.

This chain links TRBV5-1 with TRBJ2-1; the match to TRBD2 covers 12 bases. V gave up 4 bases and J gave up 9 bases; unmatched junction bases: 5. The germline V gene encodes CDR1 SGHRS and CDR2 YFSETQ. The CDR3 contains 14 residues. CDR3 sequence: CASSPTSGSTEQFF. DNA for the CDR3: TGCGCCAGCAGCCCGACTAGCGGGAGTACTGAGCAGTTCTTC. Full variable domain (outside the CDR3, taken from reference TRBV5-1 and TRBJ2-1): KAGVTQTPRYLIKTRGQQVTLSCSPISGHRSVSWYQQTPGQGLQFLFEYFSETQRNKGNFPGRFSGRQFSNSRSEMNVSTLELGDSALYLCASSPTSGSTEQFFGPGTRLTVL.

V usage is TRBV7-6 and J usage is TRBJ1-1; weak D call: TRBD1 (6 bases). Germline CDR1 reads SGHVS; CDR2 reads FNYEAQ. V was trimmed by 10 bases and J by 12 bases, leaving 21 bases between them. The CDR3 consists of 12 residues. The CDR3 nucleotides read TGTGCCATCAAGAGAGCACAGGGAGATACTTTCTTT. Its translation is CAIKRAQGDTFF.

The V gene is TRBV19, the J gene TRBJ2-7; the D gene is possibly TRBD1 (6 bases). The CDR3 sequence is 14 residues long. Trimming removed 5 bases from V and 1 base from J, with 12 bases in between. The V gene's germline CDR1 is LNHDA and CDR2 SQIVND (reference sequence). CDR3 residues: CASSPETGSYEQYF. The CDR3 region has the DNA TGTGCCAGTAGTCCCGAAACAGGGTCCTACGAGCAGTACTTC.

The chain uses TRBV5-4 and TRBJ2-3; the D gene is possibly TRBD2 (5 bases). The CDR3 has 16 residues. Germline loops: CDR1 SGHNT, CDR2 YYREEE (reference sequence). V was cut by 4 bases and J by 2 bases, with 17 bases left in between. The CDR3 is CASSGWRSEVTDTQYF. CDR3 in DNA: TGTGCCAGCAGCGGGTGGAGGTCCGAGGTCACAGATACGCAGTATTTT.

The CDR3 DNA reads TGTGCCAGCAGCGTAGGGGCCCTTAGCGGGGAGCCAAACACCGGGGAGCTGTTTTTT. Protein: CASSVGALSGEPNTGELFF. V is TRBV9 and J is TRBJ2-2; 8 bases line up with TRBD2. Trimming cost V 0 bases and J 2 bases; bases outside gene matches: 12. The CDR3 is 19 amino acids. CDR1 is SGDLS and CDR2 is YYNGEE in the germline V gene.

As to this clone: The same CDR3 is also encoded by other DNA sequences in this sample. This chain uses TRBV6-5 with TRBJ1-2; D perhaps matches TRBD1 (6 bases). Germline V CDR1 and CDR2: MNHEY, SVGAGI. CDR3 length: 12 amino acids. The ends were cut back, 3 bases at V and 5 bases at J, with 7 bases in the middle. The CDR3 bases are TGTGCCAGCAGTTATAGGGGGTATGGCTACACCTTC. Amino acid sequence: CASSYRGYGYTF.

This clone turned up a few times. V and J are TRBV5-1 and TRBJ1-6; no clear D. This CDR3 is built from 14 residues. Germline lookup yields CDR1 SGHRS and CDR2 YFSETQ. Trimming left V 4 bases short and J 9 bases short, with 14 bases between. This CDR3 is CASSEGRIGSPLHF. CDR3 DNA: TGCGCCAGCAGCGAGGGCAGGATCGGTTCACCCCTCCACTTT.

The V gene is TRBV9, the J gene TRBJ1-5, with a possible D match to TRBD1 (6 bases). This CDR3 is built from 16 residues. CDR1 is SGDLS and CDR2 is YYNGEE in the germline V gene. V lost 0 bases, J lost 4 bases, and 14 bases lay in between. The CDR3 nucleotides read TGTGCCAGCAGCGTAGCGAACAGGGCGCCTAATCAGCCCCAGCATTTT. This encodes CASSVANRAPNQPQHF.

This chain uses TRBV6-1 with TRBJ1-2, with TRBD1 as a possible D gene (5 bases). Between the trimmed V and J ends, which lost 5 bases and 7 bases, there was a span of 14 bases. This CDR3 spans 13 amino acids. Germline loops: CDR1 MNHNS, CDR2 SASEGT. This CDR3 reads CASSPQGRGGYTF. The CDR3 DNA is TGTGCCAGCAGTCCCCAGGGTAGGGGTGGCTACACCTTC.